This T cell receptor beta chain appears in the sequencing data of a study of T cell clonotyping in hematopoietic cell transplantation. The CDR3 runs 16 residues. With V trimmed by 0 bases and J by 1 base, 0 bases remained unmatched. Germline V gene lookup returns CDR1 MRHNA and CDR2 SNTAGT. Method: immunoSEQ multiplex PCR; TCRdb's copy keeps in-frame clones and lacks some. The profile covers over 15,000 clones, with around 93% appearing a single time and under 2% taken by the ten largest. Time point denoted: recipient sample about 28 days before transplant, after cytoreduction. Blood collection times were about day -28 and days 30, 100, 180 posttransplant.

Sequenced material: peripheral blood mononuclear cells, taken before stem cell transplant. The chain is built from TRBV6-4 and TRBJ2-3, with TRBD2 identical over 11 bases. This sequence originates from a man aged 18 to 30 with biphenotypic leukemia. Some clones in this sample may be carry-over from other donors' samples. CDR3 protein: CASSDSTSGGTDTQYF. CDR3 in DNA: TGTGCCAGCAGTGACTCGACTAGCGGGGGCACAGATACGCAGTATTTT.